This T cell receptor beta chain was profiled in a study of human T cells and chemical hapten exposure. TCRdb reprocessed the RACE reads with MiXCR, giving one entry per CDR3 protein. The data contain approximately 60,000 distinct CDR3 sequences, more than 7.5% of them singletons. The CDR3 has 14 residues. Trimming cost V 3 bases and J 3 bases, with 9 bases left between them. Germline CDR1 and CDR2: SGHTA and FQGNSA. This clonotype was found many times. This sample's time point: pre-sensitization, week 0. The treatment denotes: therapeutic diphenylcyclopropenone sensitization with weekly scalp DPC. The starting material was whole blood, obtained in connection with sensitization to the hapten diphenylcyclopropenone (DPC). This TCR was sampled from a middle-aged man with alopecia areata. Some clones in this sample may be carry-over from other donors' samples. The chain joins TRBV7-2 to TRBJ1-5; D gene ambiguous. CDR3: CASSLESSNQPQHF. In DNA, the CDR3 is TGTGCCAGCAGCTTGGAGTCTTCCAATCAGCCCCAGCATTTT.